What follows are 13 T cell receptor beta chains derived from one specimen sequenced in a study of T-cell memory formation after mild COVID-19. TCRdb passed the 5' RACE reads through MiXCR, listing each CDR3 protein once. This sample has some 250,000 distinct CDR3 sequences, with around 10% found just once. Sequencing was carried out using PBMCs or a T cell subset sorted from them (not recorded which). These receptors were collected from a man aged 18 to 30 who had mild COVID-19 (a few samples of this study predate the infection). Cell type and time point are not known.

CDR3 nucleotide sequence: TGTGCCAGCAGCAAATCCGATGGGATGCCAAACACCGGGGAGCTGTTTTTT. This sequence encodes CASSKSDGMPNTGELFF. V usage is TRBV21-1 and J usage is TRBJ2-2. TRBV21-1 is marked as a pseudogene. This CDR3 is built from 17 residues.

This clonotype was seen ten or more times. Mismatch with germline at one junction end may stem from a read error. V gene TRBV20-1 combines with J gene TRBJ2-1; D remains unclear. The germline CDR1 and CDR2 sequences are DFQATT and SNEGSKA (reference sequence). The CDR3 is 13 amino acids. CDR3 sequence reads: CSARVSAGAEQFF. The CDR3 DNA sequence: TGCAGTGCAAGAGTCTCGGCAGGAGCTGAGCAGTTCTTC.

This clonotype was recorded many times. This chain uses TRBV12-3 or TRBV12-4 with TRBJ2-2; D uncertain. The CDR3 spans 14 residues. V was trimmed by 8 bases and J by 2 bases, leaving 12 bases between them. In nucleotides, the CDR3 is TGTGCCAGCCTTAGCCGGGTTAACACCGGGGAGCTGTTTTTT. Translating gives CASLSRVNTGELFF.

This clonotype was picked up many times. The rearrangement links TRBV7-6 to TRBJ2-3; 9 bases fit TRBD1. The CDR3 runs 15 residues. CDR1 SGHVS and CDR2 FNYEAQ come from the germline V gene. Trimming removed 2 bases from V and 3 bases from J; junction bases left unmatched: 3. The CDR3 DNA reads TGTGCCAGCAGCTTAACAGGGGGCTTTACAGATACGCAGTATTTT. This encodes CASSLTGGFTDTQYF.

This clonotype was seen only a few times. This rearrangement joins TRBV4-1 to TRBJ2-1; D is possibly TRBD2 (5 bases). CDR1 is MGHRA, CDR2 YSYEKL, per germline. Deletions cut 3 bases from V and 7 bases from J, with 16 bases between. This CDR3 has 15 amino acids. The CDR3 DNA reads as TGCGCCAGCAGCCAGCGGTCTAACTCGGGGAATGAGCAGTTCTTC. It yields the protein CASSQRSNSGNEQFF.

There are a few counts of this clonotype. The chain recombines TRBV7-2 with TRBJ2-2; D gene unclear. Germline V gives CDR1 SGHTA, CDR2 FQGNSA. Trimming stripped 1 base from V and 2 bases from J, with 11 bases between. The CDR3 runs 16 residues. This CDR3 is CASSLVHGFNTGELFF. The CDR3 DNA sequence: TGTGCCAGCAGCTTAGTACACGGGTTTAACACCGGGGAGCTGTTTTTT.

This clonotype was counted many times. The rearrangement links TRBV24-1 to TRBJ1-1; weak D call: TRBD1 (6 bases). The CDR3 runs to 17 residues. Germline loops: CDR1 KGHDR, CDR2 SFDVKD. V gave up 3 bases and J gave up 5 bases, with 21 bases separating them. The CDR3 DNA reads TGTGCCACCAGTGATGGGCGCCGAACAGGGTGGGGTACTGAAGCTTTCTTT. As protein: CATSDGRRTGWGTEAFF.

This clonotype was picked up many times. In DNA, the CDR3 is TGTGCCAGCAACCCTTGGGGGACTGTGGTAGAGCAGTACGTC. Translating it yields CASNPWGTVVEQYV. The rearrangement links TRBV11-2 to TRBJ2-7; a weak D match, TRBD2 (6 bases). Germline lookup yields CDR1 SGHAT and CDR2 FQNNGV. The CDR3 runs to 14 residues. Deletions cut 7 bases from V and 7 bases from J, with 20 bases between.

Comment on this clonotype: Mismatch with germline at one junction end may stem from a read error. The chain is built from TRBV7-7 and TRBJ2-5, with TRBD2 matching 9 bases. Germline-derived CDR1 and CDR2 are SSHAT and FNYEAQ (reference sequence). CDR3 length equals 16 residues. CDR3 DNA sequence: TGTGCTAGCAGCTTAGGAGCGGGGGGCCGTGGGGAGACCCAGTACTTC. Translating gives CASSLGAGGRGETQYF.

This clonotype was counted between two and nine times. This chain links TRBV7-2 with TRBJ1-5, with D maybe TRBD1 (6 bases). The CDR3 extends over 18 amino acids. Germline assignment: CDR1 SGHTA and CDR2 FQGNSA. V dropped 1 base and J dropped 6 bases, with 22 bases sitting between them. The CDR3 region is CASSLGRRGGTPAQPQHF. The CDR3 coding sequence is TGTGCCAGCAGCTTAGGGAGGAGGGGGGGGACCCCGGCTCAGCCCCAGCATTTT.

The sample holds a few counts of this clonotype. This CDR3 is CSARQRGASYEQYF. DNA of the CDR3: TGCAGTGCTAGACAGCGCGGGGCCTCCTACGAGCAGTACTTC. The rearrangement joins TRBV20-1 to TRBJ2-7, with D possibly being TRBD2 (6 bases). The V end was cut by 2 bases, the J end by 0 bases, with 11 bases between. This CDR3 is 14 amino acids long. The germline V gene has CDR1 DFQATT and CDR2 SNEGSKA (reference sequence).

The V call is TRBV5-1, the J call TRBJ2-5, with D perhaps TRBD1 or TRBD2 (6 bases each). The CDR3 extends over 14 amino acids. Germline lookup yields CDR1 SGHRS and CDR2 YFSETQ. The V end lost 5 bases, the J end lost 4 bases, and 15 bases lay between the germline ends. The CDR3 sequence is CASRTWGARETQYF. CDR3 DNA sequence: TGCGCCAGCAGAACCTGGGGGGCCCGAGAGACCCAGTACTTC. Based on the CDR3 plus reference TRBV5-1 and TRBJ2-5, the full variable domain is KAGVTQTPRYLIKTRGQQVTLSCSPISGHRSVSWYQQTPGQGLQFLFEYFSETQRNKGNFPGRFSGRQFSNSRSEMNVSTLELGDSALYLCASRTWGARETQYFGPGTRLLVL.

This clonotype has more than one count but fewer than ten. The chain is built from TRBV29-1 and TRBJ2-5; perhaps TRBD2 as D (6 bases). The germline V gene encodes CDR1 SQVTM and CDR2 ANQGSEA. The CDR3 has 11 residues. CDR3 nucleotides: TGCAGTCTACCCGCGGGGGAGACCCAGTACTTC. Translating gives CSLPAGETQYF.